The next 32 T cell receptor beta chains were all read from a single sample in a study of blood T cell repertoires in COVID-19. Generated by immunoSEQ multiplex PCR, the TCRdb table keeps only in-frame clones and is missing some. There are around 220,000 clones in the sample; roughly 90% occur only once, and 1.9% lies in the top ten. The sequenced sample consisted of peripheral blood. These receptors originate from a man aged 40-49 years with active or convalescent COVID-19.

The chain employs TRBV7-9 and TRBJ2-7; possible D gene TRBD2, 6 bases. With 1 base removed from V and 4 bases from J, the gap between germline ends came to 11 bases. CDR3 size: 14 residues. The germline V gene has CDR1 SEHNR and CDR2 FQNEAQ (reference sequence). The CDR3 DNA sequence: TGTGCCAGCAGCTTAGACGGGAGTCTTTACGAGCAGTACTTC. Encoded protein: CASSLDGSLYEQYF.

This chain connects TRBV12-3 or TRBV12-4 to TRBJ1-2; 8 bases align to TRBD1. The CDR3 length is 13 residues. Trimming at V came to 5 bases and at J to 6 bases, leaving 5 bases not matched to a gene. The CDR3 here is CASSKTGVNGYTF. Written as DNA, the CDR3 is TGTGCCAGCAGTAAGACAGGGGTGAATGGCTACACCTTC.

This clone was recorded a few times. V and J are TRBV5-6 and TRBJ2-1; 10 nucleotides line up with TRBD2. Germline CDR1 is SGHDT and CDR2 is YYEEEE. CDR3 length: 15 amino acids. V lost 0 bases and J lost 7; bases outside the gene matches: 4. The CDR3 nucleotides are TGTGCCAGCAGCTTGGACCTAGCGGGAGTTAATGAGCAGTTCTTC. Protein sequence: CASSLDLAGVNEQFF.

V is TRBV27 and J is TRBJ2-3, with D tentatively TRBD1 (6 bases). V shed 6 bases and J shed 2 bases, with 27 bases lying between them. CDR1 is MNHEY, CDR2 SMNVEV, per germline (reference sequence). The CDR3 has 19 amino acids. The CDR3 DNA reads TGTGCCAGCAGCAAGCAGTTTATAGGCTGGGACACATCCACAGATACGCAGTATTTT. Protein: CASSKQFIGWDTSTDTQYF.

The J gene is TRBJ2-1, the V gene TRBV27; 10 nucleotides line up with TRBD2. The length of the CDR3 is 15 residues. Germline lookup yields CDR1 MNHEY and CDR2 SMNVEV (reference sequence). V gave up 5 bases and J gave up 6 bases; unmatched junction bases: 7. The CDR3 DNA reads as TGTGCCAGCAGTAGGGGGACTAGCGCATTCAATGAGCAGTTCTTC. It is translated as CASSRGTSAFNEQFF.

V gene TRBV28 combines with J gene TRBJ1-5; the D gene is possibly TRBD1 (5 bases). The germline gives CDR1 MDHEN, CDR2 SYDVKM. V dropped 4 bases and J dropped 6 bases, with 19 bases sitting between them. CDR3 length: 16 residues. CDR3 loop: CASSSPRQEGRQPQHF. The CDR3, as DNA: TGTGCCAGCAGTTCCCCCCGGCAGGAGGGGCGTCAGCCCCAGCATTTT.

The CDR3: CASSLASGGLPDTQYF. Written as DNA, the CDR3 is TGCGCCAGCAGCTTGGCCAGCGGGGGACTCCCAGATACGCAGTATTTT. This chain links TRBV5-1 with TRBJ2-3; 8 bases are a match to TRBD2. The CDR3 has 16 amino acids. Trimming cost V 0 bases and J 4 bases; bases outside gene matches: 7. Germline V gene data show CDR1 as SGHRS and CDR2 as YFSETQ. Combining the CDR3 with reference TRBV5-1 and TRBJ2-3 gives the whole variable domain KAGVTQTPRYLIKTRGQQVTLSCSPISGHRSVSWYQQTPGQGLQFLFEYFSETQRNKGNFPGRFSGRQFSNSRSEMNVSTLELGDSALYLCASSLASGGLPDTQYFGPGTRLTVL.

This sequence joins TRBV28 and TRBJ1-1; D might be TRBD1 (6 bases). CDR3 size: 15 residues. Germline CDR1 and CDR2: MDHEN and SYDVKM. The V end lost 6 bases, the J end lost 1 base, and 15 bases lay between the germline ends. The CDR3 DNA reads TGTGCCAGCAGGCCCGGGGGGCCGGGGAACACTGAAGCTTTCTTT. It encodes CASRPGGPGNTEAFF.

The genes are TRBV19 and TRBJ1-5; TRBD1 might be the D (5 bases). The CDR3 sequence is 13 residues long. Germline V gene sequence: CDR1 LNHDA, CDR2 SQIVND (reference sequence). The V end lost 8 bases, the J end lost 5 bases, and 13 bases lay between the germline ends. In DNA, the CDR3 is TGTGCCAGTGCGCGGACAAGATATCAGCCCCAGCATTTT. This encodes CASARTRYQPQHF.

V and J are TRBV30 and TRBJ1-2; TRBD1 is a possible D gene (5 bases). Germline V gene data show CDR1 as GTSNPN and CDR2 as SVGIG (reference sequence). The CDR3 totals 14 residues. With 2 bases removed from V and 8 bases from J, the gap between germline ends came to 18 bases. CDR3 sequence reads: CAWSPRGLAAGYTF. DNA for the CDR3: TGTGCCTGGAGTCCGCGGGGCTTAGCGGCCGGCTACACCTTC. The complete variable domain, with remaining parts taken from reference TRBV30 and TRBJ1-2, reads SQTIHQWPATLVQPVGSPLSLECTVEGTSNPNLYWYRQAAGRGLQLLFYSVGIGQISSEVPQNLSASRPQDRQFILSSKKLLLSDSGFYLCAWSPRGLAAGYTFGSGTRLTVV.

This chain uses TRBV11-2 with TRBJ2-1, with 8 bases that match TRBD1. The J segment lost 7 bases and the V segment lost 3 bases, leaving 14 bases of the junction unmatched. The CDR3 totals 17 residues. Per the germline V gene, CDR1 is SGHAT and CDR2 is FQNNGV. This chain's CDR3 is CASSFVGRGLIRNEQFF. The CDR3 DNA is TGTGCCAGCAGCTTTGTGGGCAGGGGGCTAATAAGGAATGAGCAGTTCTTC.

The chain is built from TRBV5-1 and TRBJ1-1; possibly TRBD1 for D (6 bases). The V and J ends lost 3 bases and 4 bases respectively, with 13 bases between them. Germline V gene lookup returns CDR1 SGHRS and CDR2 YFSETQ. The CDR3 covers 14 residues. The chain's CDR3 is CASSSTGSGTEAFF. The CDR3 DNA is TGCGCCAGCAGCTCGACAGGTTCGGGCACTGAAGCTTTCTTT.

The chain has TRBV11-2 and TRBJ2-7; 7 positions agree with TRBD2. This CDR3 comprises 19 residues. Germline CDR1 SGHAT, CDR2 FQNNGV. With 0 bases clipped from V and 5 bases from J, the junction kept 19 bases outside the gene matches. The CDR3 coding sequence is TGTGCCAGCAGCTTAGATTGGCCCTATACCGCGGGAGACCCCCACGAGCAGTACTTC. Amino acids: CASSLDWPYTAGDPHEQYF.

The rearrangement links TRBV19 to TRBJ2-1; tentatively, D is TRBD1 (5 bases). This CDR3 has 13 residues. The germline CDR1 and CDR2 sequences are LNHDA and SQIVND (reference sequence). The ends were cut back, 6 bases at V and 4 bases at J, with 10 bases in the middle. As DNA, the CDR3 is TGTGCCAGTAGCCATCAGGGATACAATGAGCAGTTCTTC. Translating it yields CASSHQGYNEQFF.

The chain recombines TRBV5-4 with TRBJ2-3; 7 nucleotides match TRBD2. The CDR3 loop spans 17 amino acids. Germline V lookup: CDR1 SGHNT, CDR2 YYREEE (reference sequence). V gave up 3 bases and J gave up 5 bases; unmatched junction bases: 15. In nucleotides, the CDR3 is TGTGCCAGCAGCTCCCTATCTTGGGGGAGGGCCGGAGATACGCAGTATTTT. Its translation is CASSSLSWGRAGDTQYF.

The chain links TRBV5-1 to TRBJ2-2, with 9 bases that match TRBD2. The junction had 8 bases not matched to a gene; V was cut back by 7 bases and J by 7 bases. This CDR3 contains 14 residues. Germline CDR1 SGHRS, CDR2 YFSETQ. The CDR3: CASEVAGASGELFF. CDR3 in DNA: TGCGCCAGCGAGGTAGCGGGAGCCAGCGGGGAGCTGTTTTTT. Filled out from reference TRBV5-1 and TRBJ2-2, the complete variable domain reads KAGVTQTPRYLIKTRGQQVTLSCSPISGHRSVSWYQQTPGQGLQFLFEYFSETQRNKGNFPGRFSGRQFSNSRSEMNVSTLELGDSALYLCASEVAGASGELFFGEGSRLTVL.

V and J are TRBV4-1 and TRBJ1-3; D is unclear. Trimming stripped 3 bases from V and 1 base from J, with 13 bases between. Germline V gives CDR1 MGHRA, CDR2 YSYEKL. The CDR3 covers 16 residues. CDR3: CASSQAQRASGNTIYF. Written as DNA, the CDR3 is TGCGCCAGCAGCCAGGCCCAGAGGGCGTCTGGAAACACCATATATTTT.

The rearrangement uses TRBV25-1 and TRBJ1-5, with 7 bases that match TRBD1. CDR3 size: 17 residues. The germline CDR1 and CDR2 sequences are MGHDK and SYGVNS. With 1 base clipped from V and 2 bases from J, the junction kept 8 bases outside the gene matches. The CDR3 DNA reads TGTGCCAGCAGTGAATCGGTCCAGGGGGAGGGCAATCAGCCCCAGCATTTT. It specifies CASSESVQGEGNQPQHF.

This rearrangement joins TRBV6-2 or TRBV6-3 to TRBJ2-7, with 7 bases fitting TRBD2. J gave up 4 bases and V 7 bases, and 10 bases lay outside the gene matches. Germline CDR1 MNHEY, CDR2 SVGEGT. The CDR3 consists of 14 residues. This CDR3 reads CASIPSSGVYEQYF. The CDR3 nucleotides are TGTGCCAGCATCCCATCTAGCGGAGTATACGAGCAGTACTTC.

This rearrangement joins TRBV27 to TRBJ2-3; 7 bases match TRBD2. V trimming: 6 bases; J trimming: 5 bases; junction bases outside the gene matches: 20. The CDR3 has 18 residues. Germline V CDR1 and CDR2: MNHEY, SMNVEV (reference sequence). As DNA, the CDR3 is TGTGCCAGCAGGTTCCTCGGGTTTGGGGGGGTGAGAAAAGATACGCAGTATTTT. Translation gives CASRFLGFGGVRKDTQYF.

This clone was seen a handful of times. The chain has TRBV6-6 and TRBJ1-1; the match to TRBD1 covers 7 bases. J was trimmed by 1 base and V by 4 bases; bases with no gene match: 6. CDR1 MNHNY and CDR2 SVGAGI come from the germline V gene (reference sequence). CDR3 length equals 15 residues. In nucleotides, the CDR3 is TGTGCCAGCAGTTCCACCTCAGGGGGGAACACTGAAGCTTTCTTT. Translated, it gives CASSSTSGGNTEAFF.

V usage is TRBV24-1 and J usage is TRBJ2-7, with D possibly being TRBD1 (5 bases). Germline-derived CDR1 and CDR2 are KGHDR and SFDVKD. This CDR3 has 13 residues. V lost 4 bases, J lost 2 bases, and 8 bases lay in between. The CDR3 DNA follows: TGTGCCACCAGTGAAAGGGGAACCTACGAGCAGTACTTC. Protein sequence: CATSERGTYEQYF.

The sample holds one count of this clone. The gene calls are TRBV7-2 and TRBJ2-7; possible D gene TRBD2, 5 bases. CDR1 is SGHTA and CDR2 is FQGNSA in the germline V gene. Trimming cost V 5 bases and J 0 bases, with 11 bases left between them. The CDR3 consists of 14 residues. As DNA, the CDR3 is TGTGCCAGCAGCCCCCTGGCGGGCTCCTACGAGCAGTACTTC. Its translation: CASSPLAGSYEQYF. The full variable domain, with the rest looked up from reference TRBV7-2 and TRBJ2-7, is GAGVSQSPSNKVTEKGKDVELRCDPISGHTALYWYRQSLGQGLEFLIYFQGNSAPDKSGLPSDRFSAERTGGSVSTLTIQRTQQEDSAVYLCASSPLAGSYEQYFGPGTRLTVT.

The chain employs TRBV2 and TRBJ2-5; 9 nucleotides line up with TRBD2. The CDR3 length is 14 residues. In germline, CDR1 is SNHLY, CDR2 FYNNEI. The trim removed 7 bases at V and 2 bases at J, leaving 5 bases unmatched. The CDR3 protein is CASNLSGGQETQYF. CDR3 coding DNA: TGTGCCAGCAACCTCAGCGGGGGGCAAGAGACCCAGTACTTC.

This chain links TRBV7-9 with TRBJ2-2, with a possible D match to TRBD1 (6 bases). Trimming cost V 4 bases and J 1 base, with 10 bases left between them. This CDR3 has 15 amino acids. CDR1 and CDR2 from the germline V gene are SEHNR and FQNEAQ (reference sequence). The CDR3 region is CASSSADRNTGELFF. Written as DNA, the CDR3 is TGTGCCAGCAGCTCGGCGGACAGGAACACCGGGGAGCTGTTTTTT.

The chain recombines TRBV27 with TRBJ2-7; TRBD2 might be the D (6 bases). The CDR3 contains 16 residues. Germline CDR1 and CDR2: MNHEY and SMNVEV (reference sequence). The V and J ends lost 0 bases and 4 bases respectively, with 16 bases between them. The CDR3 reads CASSLSGSGVPYEQYF. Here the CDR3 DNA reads TGTGCCAGCAGTTTATCAGGTAGCGGAGTCCCTTACGAGCAGTACTTC.

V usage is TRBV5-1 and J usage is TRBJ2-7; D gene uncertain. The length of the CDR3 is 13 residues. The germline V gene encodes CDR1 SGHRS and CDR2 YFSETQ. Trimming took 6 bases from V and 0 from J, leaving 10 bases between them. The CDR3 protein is CASTPEPSYEQYF. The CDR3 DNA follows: TGCGCCAGCACTCCCGAGCCCTCCTACGAGCAGTACTTC.

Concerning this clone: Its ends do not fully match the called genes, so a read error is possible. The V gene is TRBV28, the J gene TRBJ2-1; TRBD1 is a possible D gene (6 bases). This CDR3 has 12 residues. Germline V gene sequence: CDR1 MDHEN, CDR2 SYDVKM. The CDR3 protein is CASSLLGQRWVF. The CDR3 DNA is TGTGCCAGCAGTTTACTTGGACAGAGGTGGGTCTTC.

The CDR3, as DNA: TGTGCCAGCACCCAAACAGGTGATACGCAGTATTTT. Translating gives CASTQTGDTQYF. The chain uses TRBV12-3 or TRBV12-4 and TRBJ2-3; D is perhaps TRBD1 (5 bases). This CDR3 spans 12 amino acids. Between the trimmed V and J ends, which lost 7 bases and 6 bases, there was a span of 11 bases.

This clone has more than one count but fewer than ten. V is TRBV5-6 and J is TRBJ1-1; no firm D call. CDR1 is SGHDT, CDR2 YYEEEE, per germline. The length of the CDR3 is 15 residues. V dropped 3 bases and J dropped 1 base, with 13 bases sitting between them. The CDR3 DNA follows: TGTGCCAGCAGCTCTGCTGGCGGAGGGAACACTGAAGCTTTCTTT. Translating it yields CASSSAGGGNTEAFF.

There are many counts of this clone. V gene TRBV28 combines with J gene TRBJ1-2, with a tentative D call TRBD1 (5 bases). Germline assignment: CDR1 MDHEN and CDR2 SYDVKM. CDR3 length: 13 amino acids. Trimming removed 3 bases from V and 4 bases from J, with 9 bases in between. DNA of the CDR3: TGTGCCAGCAGTTTCCCAGGGTCCTATGGCTACACCTTC. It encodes CASSFPGSYGYTF.

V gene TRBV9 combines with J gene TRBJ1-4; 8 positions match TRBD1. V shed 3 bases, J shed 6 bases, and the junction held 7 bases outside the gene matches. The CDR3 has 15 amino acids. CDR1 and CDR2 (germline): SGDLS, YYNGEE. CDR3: CASSARGQGHEKLFF. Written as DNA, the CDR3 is TGTGCCAGCAGCGCCAGGGGGCAAGGGCATGAAAAACTGTTTTTT.